This is a list of T cell receptor beta chains from one sample in a study of T cell repertoires in aging, cancer and after chemotherapy. Using its own MiXCR run on the multiplex PCR reads, TCRdb lists one record per CDR3 protein. Found here are about 19,000 distinct CDR3 sequences, approximately 40% of them singletons; the top ten hold over 15%. Sequencing was carried out using blood. The receptors were sampled from a human donor with a solid tumor. CDR3s include the opening cysteine and the closing phenylalanine or tryptophan. Fields, in order: CDR3 protein, CDR3 DNA, D gene, V gene, clone size, J gene. A D gene is named only where the DNA matches it firmly. Some rows mark clone size as missing; the rest say once, few, many or name a class of expanded clone.

CDR3: CASSLQGGEQFF; DNA: TGTGCCAGCAGCCTCCAGGGGGGTGAGCAGTTCTTC; D: NA; V: TRBV11-2; size: NA; J: TRBJ2-1
CDR3: CASSLRDSVYQPQHF; DNA: TGTGCCAGCAGCTTGCGGGACAGCGTTTATCAGCCCCAGCATTTT; D: TRBD1; V: TRBV5-5; size: NA; J: TRBJ1-5
CDR3: CASMDPGELFF; DNA: TGTGCCAGCATGGACCCCGGGGAGCTGTTTTTT; D: NA; V: TRBV11-1; size: medium-sized; J: TRBJ2-2
CDR3: CASSYSRGTSTDTQYF; DNA: TGTGCCAGCAGTTACTCTAGGGGGACTAGCACAGATACGCAGTATTTT; D: NA; V: TRBV6-2/TRBV6-3; size: NA; J: TRBJ2-3
CDR3: CASSSGLTRTGELFF; DNA: TGTGCCAGCAGTTCGGGACTAACAAGGACCGGGGAGCTGTTTTTT; D: TRBD2; V: TRBV7-9; size: NA; J: TRBJ2-2
CDR3: CATSVQNNEQFF; DNA: TGTGCCACCAGTGTTCAAAACAATGAGCAGTTCTTC; D: NA; V: TRBV24-1; size: few; J: TRBJ2-1
CDR3: CASSESNWLSGRNTGELFF; DNA: TGTGCCAGCAGTGAATCGAATTGGCTCAGCGGAAGAAACACCGGGGAGCTGTTTTTT; D: NA; V: TRBV6-1; size: NA; J: TRBJ2-2
CDR3: CASTPGLGSEQYF; DNA: TGTGCCAGCACCCCGGGACTAGGATCCGAGCAGTACTTC; D: TRBD2; V: TRBV6-2/TRBV6-3; size: once; J: TRBJ2-7
CDR3: CASRPPAALTQYF; DNA: TGTGCCAGCAGGCCCCCGGCCGCGCTTACGCAGTATTTT; D: NA; V: TRBV12-3/TRBV12-4; size: NA; J: TRBJ2-3
CDR3: CASHPPGLRANTEAFF; DNA: TGTGCCAGCCATCCCCCGGGCTTACGGGCGAACACTGAAGCTTTCTTT; D: NA; V: TRBV6-2/TRBV6-3; size: NA; J: TRBJ1-1
CDR3: CSASGGPGELFF; DNA: TGCAGCGCTTCAGGGGGCCCCGGGGAGCTGTTTTTT; D: TRBD1; V: TRBV29-1; size: medium-sized; J: TRBJ2-2
CDR3: CASSSRDRGPTDTQYF; DNA: TGTGCCAGCAGCTCCCGGGACAGGGGGCCCACAGATACGCAGTATTTT; D: TRBD1; V: TRBV4-2; size: NA; J: TRBJ2-3
CDR3: CASSSQGAVAGELFF; DNA: TGTGCCAGCAGCTCCCAGGGGGCGGTAGCCGGGGAGCTGTTTTTT; D: TRBD1; V: TRBV5-4; size: few; J: TRBJ2-2
CDR3: CATSDSPGTGEDEQFF; DNA: TGTGCCACCAGTGATTCACCCGGGACAGGGGAGGATGAGCAGTTCTTC; D: TRBD1; V: TRBV24-1; size: NA; J: TRBJ2-1
CDR3: CASSYSGTSGSGAYNEQFF; DNA: TGTGCCAGCAGTTACTCCGGGACTAGCGGGAGCGGCGCCTACAATGAGCAGTTCTTC; D: TRBD2; V: TRBV6-2/TRBV6-3; size: NA; J: TRBJ2-1
CDR3: CATSSQRGGEQPQHF; DNA: TGTGCCACCAGCAGCCAAAGGGGAGGGGAACAGCCCCAGCATTTT; D: NA; V: TRBV15; size: few; J: TRBJ1-5
CDR3: CAISPGQGVNEQFF; DNA: TGTGCCATCAGCCCGGGACAGGGGGTTAATGAGCAGTTCTTC; D: TRBD1; V: TRBV10-3; size: few; J: TRBJ2-1